This T cell receptor beta chain was sequenced for a study of radiotherapy plus CTLA-4 blockade in lung cancer. Study background: Roughly a sixth of enrolled patients responded objectively, and roughly 30% had disease control.

Overall study results and limits: In blood, TCR clones derived from the tumor expanded after radiotherapy plus ipilimumab. Early clonal dynamics of blood T cells, together with interferon-beta, were reported as the best response predictor.

The data were produced by immunoSEQ multiplex PCR, yet TCRdb's version contains in-frame clones alone and is incomplete. The sample includes approximately 28,000 clones, about 77% of them seen just once. This CDR3 is 12 amino acids long. The V gene lost 3 bases and the J gene lost 6 bases, with 11 bases spanning the gap. The germline CDR1 and CDR2 sequences are GTSNPN and SVGIG (reference sequence). On this clone: Its antigen is not identified.

Each patient with chemo-refractory metastatic non-small-cell lung cancer was treated with focal radiation plus CTLA-4 blockade using ipilimumab. Sequenced material: peripheral blood, taken from a patient treated with radiotherapy plus ipilimumab. This chain uses TRBV30 with TRBJ1-2; D unclear. The TCR sequence derives from a human donor with non-small cell lung cancer that progressed on radiotherapy plus ipilimumab. The CDR3 region is CAWSLDVDGYTF. CDR3 DNA sequence: TGTGCCTGGAGCCTTGACGTGGATGGCTACACCTTC. The variable domain in full, with the rest retrieved from reference TRBV30 and TRBJ1-2, is SQTIHQWPATLVQPVGSPLSLECTVEGTSNPNLYWYRQAAGRGLQLLFYSVGIGQISSEVPQNLSASRPQDRQFILSSKKLLLSDSGFYLCAWSLDVDGYTFGSGTRLTVV.